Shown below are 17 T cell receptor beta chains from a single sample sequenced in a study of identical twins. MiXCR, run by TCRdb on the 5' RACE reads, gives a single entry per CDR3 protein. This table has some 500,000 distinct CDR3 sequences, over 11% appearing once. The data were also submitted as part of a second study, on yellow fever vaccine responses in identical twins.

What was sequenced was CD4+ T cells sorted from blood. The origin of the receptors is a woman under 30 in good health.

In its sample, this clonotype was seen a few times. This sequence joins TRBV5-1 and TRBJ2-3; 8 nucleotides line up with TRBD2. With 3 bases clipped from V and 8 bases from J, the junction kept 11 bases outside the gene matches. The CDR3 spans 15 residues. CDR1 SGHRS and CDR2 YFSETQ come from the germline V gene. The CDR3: CASSSGTSSIGTQYF. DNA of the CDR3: TGCGCCAGCAGCTCAGGGACTAGTTCTATTGGTACGCAGTATTTT.

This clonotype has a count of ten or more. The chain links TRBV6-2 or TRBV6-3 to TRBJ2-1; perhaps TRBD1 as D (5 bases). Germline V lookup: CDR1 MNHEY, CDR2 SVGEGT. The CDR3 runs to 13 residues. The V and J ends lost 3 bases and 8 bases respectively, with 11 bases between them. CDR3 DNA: TGTGCCAGCAGTTATAGGGGTTTCTATGAGCAGTTCTTC. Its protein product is CASSYRGFYEQFF.

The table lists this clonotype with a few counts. This CDR3 is CATSRQGDSYEQYF. The CDR3 DNA follows: TGTGCCACCAGCAGACAGGGGGACTCCTACGAGCAGTACTTC. This sequence joins TRBV15 and TRBJ2-7; 7 nucleotides line up with TRBD1. CDR1 and CDR2 (germline): LNHNV, YYDKDF (reference sequence). This CDR3 is 14 amino acids long. J lost 0 bases, V lost 2 bases, and 1 base had no gene match.

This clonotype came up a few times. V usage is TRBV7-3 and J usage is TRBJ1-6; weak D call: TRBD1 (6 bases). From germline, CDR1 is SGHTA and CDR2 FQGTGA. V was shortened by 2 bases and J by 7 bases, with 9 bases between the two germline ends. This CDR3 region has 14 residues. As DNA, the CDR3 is TGTGCCAGCAGCTTAGAAAGGGGGAATTCACCCCTCCACTTT. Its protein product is CASSLERGNSPLHF. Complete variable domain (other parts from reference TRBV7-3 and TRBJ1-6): GAGVSQTPSNKVTEKGKYVELRCDPISGHTALYWYRQSLGQGPEFLIYFQGTGAADDSGLPNDRFFAVRPEGSVSTLKIQRTERGDSAVYLCASSLERGNSPLHFGNGTRLTVT.

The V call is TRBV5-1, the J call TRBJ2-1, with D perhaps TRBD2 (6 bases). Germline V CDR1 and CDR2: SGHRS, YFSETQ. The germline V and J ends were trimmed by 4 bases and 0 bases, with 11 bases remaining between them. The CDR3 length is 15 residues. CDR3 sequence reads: CASSREDYSYNEQFF. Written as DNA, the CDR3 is TGCGCCAGCAGCCGAGAGGACTACTCCTACAATGAGCAGTTCTTC.

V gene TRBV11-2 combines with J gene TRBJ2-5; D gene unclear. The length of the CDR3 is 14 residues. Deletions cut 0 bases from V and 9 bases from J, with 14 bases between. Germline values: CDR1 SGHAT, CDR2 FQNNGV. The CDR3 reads CASSLEESVSAQYF. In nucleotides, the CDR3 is TGTGCCAGCAGCTTAGAGGAGTCTGTGTCGGCCCAGTACTTC.

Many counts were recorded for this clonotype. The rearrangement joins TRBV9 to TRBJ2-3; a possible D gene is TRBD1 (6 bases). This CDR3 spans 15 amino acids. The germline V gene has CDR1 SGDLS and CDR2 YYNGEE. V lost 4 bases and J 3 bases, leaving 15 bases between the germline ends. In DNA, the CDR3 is TGTGCCAGCAGCATAAGCGTCAGGGGAACAGATACGCAGTATTTT. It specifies CASSISVRGTDTQYF. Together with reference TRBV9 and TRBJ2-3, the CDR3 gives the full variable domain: DSGVTQTPKHLITATGQRVTLRCSPRSGDLSVYWYQQSLDQGLQFLIQYYNGEERAKGNILERFSAQQFPDLHSELNLSSLELGDSALYFCASSISVRGTDTQYFGPGTRLTVL.

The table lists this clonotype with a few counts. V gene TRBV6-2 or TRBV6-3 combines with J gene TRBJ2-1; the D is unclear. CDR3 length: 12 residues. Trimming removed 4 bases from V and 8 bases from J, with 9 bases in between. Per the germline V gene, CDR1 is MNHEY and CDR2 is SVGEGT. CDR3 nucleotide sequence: TGTGCCAGCAGTTCCAACCCGGATGAGCAGTTCTTC. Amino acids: CASSSNPDEQFF.

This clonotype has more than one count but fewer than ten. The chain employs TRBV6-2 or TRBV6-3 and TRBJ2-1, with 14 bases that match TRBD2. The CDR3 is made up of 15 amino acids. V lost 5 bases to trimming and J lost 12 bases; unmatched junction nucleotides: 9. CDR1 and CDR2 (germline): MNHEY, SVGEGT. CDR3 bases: TGTGCCAGCAGTCAACCGGGACTAGCGGGAGTGCGGCAGTTCTTC. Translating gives CASSQPGLAGVRQFF.

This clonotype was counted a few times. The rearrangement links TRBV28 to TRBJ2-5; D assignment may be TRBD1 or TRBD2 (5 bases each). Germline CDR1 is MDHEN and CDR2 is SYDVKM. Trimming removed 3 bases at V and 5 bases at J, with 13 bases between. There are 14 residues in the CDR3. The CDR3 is CASSLWGLVETQYF. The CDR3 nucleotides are TGTGCCAGCAGTTTGTGGGGGTTGGTGGAGACCCAGTACTTC.

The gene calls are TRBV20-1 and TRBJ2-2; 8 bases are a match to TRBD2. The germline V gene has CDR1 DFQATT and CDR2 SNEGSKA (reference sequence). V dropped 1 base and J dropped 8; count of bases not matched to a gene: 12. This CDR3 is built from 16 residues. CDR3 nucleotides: TGCAGTGCTAGAGGCTCGAGCGGGAGTATGCGAGGGGAGCTGTTTTTT. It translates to CSARGSSGSMRGELFF.

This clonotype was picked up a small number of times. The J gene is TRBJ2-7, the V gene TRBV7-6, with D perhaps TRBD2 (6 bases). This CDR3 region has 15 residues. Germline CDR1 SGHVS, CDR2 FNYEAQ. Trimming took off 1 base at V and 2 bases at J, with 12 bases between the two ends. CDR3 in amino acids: CASSLGGGETYEQYF. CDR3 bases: TGTGCCAGCAGCTTAGGCGGCGGGGAGACCTACGAGCAGTACTTC.

CDR3 DNA: TGTGCCAGCAGTTACTCCAGGGCTGGGGCCAACGTCCTGACTTTC. It codes for CASSYSRAGANVLTF. The rearrangement joins TRBV6-5 to TRBJ2-6, with D maybe TRBD1 (5 bases). Trimming pared 0 bases from V and 2 bases from J, leaving 5 bases between. Looked up from germline, CDR1 is MNHEY and CDR2 is SVGAGI. The CDR3 runs to 15 residues.

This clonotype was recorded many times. As DNA, the CDR3 is TGTGCCAGCAGTCAGACCGCGGACTATGGCTACACCTTC. Protein: CASSQTADYGYTF. The chain recombines TRBV12-3 or TRBV12-4 with TRBJ1-2; D is undetermined. The ends were cut back, 5 bases at V and 3 bases at J, with 10 bases in the middle. This CDR3 has 13 amino acids.

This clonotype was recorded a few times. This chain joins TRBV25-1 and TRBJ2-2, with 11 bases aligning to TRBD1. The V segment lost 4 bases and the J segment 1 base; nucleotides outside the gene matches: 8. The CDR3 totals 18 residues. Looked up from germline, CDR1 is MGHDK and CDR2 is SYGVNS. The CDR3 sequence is CASSGIGQGAGNTGELFF. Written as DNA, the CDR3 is TGTGCCAGCAGTGGCATTGGACAGGGGGCCGGGAACACCGGGGAGCTGTTTTTT.

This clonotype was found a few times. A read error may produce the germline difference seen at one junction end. The DNA for the CDR3 is TGTGCCAGCAGCTTGACAGGGGGCAGTCCCTACGAGCAGCACTTC. Residues: CASSLTGGSPYEQHF. The rearrangement joins TRBV5-6 to TRBJ2-7, with 9 bases matching TRBD1. CDR3 length equals 15 residues. Germline-derived CDR1 and CDR2 are SGHDT and YYEEEE.

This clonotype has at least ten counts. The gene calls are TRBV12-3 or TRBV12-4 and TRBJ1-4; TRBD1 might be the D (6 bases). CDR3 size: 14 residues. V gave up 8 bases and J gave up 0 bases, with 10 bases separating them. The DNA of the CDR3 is TGTGCCAGCCTTCGACAGGCAACTAATGAAAAACTGTTTTTT. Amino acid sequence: CASLRQATNEKLFF.